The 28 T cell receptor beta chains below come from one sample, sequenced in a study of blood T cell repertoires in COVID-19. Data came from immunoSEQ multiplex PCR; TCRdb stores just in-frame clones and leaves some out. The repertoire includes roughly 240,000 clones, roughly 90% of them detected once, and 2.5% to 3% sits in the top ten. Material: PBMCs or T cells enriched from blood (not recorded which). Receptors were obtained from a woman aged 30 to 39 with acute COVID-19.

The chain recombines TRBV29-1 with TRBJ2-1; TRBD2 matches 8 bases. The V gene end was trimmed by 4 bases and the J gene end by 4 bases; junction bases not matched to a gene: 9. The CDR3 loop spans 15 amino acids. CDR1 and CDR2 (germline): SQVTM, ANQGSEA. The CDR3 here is CSVVLAGGRYNEQFF. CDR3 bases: TGCAGCGTTGTGTTGGCGGGGGGCCGGTACAATGAGCAGTTCTTC.

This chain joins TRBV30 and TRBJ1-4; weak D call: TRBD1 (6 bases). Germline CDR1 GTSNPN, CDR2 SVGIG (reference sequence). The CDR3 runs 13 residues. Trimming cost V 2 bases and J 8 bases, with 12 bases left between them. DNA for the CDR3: TGTGCCTGGAGTACAGGGCTACGGGAAAAACTGTTTTTT. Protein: CAWSTGLREKLFF.

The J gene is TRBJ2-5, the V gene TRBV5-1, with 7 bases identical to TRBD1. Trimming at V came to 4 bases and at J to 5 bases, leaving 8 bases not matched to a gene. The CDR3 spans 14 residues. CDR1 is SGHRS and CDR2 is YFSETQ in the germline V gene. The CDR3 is CASSTVTGLETQYF. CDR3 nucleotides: TGCGCCAGCAGCACCGTGACAGGGCTGGAGACCCAGTACTTC.

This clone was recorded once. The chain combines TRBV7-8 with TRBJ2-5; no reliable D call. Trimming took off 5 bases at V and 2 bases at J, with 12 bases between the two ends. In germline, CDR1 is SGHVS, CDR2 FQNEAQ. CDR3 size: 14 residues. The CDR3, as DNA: TGTGCCAGCAGCGTGACTGGATTACAAGAGACCCAGTACTTC. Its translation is CASSVTGLQETQYF.

In DNA form, the CDR3 reads TGTGCCAGCAGCCAAGCTCAGGGGGGATGGACTGAAGCTTTCTTT. It is translated as CASSQAQGGWTEAFF. The chain uses TRBV14 and TRBJ1-1; 7 bases agree with TRBD1. Germline CDR1 and CDR2: SGHDN and FVKESK. The CDR3 loop spans 15 amino acids. After removal of 1 base from V and 5 bases from J, the junction contained 7 bases not matched to a gene.

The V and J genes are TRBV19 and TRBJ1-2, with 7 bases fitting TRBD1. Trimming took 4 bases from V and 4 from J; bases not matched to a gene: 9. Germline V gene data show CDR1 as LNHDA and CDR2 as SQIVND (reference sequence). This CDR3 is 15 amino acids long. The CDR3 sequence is CASSTTGQTLYGYTF. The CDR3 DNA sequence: TGTGCCAGTAGTACGACAGGGCAGACCCTCTATGGCTACACCTTC.

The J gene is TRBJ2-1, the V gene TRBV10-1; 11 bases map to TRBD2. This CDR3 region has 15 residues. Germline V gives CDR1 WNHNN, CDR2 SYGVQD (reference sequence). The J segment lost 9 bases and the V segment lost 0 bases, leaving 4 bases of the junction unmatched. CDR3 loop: CASSESSGGAPEQFF. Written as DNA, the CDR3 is TGCGCCAGCAGTGAGTCTAGCGGGGGGGCCCCTGAGCAGTTCTTC.

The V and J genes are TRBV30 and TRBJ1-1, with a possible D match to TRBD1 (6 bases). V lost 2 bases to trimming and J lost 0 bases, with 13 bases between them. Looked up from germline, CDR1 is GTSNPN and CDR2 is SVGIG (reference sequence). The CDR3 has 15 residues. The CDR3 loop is CAWSPFEGVNTEAFF. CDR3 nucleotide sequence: TGTGCCTGGAGTCCCTTCGAGGGGGTGAACACTGAAGCTTTCTTT.

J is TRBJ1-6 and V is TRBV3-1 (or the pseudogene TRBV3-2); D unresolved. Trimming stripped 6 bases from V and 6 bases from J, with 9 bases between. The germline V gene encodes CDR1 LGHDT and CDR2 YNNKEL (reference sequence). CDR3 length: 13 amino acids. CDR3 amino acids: CASRRATNSPLHF. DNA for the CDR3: TGTGCCAGCAGGAGGGCCACTAATTCACCCCTCCACTTT.

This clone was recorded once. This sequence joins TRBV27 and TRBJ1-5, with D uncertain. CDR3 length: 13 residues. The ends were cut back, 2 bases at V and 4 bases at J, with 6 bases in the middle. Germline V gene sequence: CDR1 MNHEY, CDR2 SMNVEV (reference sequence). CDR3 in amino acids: CASSLGPNQPQHF. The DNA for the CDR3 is TGTGCCAGCAGTTTAGGGCCAAATCAGCCCCAGCATTTT.

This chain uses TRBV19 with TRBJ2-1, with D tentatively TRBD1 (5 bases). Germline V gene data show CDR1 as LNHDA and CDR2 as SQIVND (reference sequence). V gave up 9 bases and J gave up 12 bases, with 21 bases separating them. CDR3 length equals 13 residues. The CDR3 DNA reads TGTGCCAGCAGGATAAAAGGGGCAGTGAGGCAGTTCTTC. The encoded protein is CASRIKGAVRQFF.

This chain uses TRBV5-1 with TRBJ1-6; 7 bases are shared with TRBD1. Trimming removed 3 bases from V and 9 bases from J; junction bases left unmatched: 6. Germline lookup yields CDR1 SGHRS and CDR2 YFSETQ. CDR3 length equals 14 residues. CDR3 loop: CASSSNGQVSPLHF. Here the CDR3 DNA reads TGCGCCAGCAGCTCTAATGGACAGGTTTCACCCCTCCACTTT.

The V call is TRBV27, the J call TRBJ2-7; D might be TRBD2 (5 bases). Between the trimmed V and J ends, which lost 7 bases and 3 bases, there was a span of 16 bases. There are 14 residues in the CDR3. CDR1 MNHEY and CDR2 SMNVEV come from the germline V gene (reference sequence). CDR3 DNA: TGTGCCAGCACCCCGGGAACCTGGGGCTACGAGCAGTACTTC. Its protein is CASTPGTWGYEQYF.

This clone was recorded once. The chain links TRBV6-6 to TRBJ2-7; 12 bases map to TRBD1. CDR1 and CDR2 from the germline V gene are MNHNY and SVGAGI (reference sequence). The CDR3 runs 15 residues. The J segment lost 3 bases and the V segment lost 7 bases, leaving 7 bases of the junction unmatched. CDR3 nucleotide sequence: TGTGCCAGCACCCTAGGGACAGGGGGCTTCTACGAGCAGTACTTC. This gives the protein CASTLGTGGFYEQYF.

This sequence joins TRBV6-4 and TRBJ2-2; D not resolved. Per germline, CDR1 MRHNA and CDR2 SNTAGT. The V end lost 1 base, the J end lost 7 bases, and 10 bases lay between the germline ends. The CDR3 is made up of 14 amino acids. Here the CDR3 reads CASSDYSWNGELFF. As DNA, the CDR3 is TGTGCCAGCAGTGACTACAGCTGGAACGGGGAGCTGTTTTTT.

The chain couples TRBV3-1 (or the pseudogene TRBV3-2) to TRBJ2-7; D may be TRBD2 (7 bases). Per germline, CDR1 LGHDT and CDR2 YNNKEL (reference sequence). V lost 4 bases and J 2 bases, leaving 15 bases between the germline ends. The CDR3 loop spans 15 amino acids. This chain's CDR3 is CASSRLGGAPYEQYF. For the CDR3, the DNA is TGTGCCAGCAGCCGTCTTGGGGGGGCGCCCTACGAGCAGTACTTC.

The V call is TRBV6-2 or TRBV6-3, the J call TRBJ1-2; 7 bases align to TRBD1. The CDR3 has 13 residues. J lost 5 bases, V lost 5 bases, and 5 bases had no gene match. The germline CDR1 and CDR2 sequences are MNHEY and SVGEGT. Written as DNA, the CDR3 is TGTGCCAGCAGTCCCGGGACAGTATATGGCTACACCTTC. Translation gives CASSPGTVYGYTF.

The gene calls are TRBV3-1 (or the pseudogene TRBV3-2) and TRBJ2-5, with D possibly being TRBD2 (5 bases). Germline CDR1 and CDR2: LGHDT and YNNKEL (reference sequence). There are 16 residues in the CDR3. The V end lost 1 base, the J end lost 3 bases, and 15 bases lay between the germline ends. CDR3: CASSQADSAMEETQYF. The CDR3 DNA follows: TGTGCCAGCAGCCAAGCGGATAGCGCCATGGAAGAGACCCAGTACTTC.

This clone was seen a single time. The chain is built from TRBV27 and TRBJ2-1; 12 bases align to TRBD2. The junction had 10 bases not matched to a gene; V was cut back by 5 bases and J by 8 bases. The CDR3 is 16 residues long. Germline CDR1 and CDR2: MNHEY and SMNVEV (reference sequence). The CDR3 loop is CASSITGLAGIYEQFF. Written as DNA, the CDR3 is TGTGCCAGCAGTATAACAGGACTAGCGGGGATCTATGAGCAGTTCTTC.

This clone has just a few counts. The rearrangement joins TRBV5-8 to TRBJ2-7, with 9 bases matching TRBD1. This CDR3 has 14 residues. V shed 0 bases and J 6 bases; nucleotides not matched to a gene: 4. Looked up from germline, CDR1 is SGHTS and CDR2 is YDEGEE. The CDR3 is CASSLAGQGFEQYF. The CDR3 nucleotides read TGTGCCAGCAGCTTGGCGGGACAGGGCTTCGAGCAGTACTTC. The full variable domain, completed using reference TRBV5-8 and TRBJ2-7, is EAGVTQSPTHLIKTRGQQATLRCSPISGHTSVYWYQQALGLGLQFLLWYDEGEERNRGNFPPRFSGRQFPNYSSELNVNALELEDSALYLCASSLAGQGFEQYFGPGTRLTVT.

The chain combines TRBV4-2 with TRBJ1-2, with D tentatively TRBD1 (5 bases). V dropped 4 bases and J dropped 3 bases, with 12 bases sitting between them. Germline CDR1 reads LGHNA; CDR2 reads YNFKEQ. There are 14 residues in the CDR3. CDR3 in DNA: TGTGCCAGCAGCCCAACGACGGGGGACTATGGCTACACCTTC. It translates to CASSPTTGDYGYTF.

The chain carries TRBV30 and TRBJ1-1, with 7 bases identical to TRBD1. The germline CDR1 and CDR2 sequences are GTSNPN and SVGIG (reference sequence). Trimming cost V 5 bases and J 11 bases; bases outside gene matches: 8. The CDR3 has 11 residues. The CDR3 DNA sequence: TGTGCCTGGGGGGGACAGACGATCGCTTTCTTT. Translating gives CAWGGQTIAFF.

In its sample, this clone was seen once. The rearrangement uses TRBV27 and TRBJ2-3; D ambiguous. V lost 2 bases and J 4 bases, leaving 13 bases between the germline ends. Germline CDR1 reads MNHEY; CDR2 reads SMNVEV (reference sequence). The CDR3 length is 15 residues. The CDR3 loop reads CASSLRGSPPDTQYF. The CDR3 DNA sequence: TGTGCCAGCAGTTTACGAGGAAGTCCCCCAGATACGCAGTATTTT.

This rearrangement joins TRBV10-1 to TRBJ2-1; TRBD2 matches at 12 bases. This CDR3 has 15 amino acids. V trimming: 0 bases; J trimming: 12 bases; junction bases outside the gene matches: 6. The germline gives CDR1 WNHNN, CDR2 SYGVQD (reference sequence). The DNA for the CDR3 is TGCGCCAGCAGTGAGTCGCCTAGCGGGGGGGCCGGGCAGTTCTTC. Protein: CASSESPSGGAGQFF.

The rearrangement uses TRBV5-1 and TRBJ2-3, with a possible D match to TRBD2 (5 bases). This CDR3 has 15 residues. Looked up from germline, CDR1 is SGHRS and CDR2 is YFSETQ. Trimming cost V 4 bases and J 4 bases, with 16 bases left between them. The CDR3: CASSIAGVAADTQYF. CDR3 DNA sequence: TGCGCCAGCAGCATCGCCGGGGTAGCCGCAGATACGCAGTATTTT.

As DNA, the CDR3 is TGCGCCAGCAGCCAAGTGGACGGGAGCTCTGGAAACACCATATATTTT. This codes for CASSQVDGSSGNTIYF. This rearrangement joins TRBV4-3 to TRBJ1-3; no clear D. The CDR3 has 16 residues. CDR1 and CDR2 from the germline V gene are LGHNA and YSLEER. V was trimmed by 1 base and J by 0 bases, leaving 10 bases between them.

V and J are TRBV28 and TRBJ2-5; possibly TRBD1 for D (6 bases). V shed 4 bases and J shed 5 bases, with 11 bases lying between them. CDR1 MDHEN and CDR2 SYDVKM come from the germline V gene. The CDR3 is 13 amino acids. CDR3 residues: CASSSGQGETQYF. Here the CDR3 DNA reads TGTGCCAGCAGTTCGGGGCAGGGGGAGACCCAGTACTTC.

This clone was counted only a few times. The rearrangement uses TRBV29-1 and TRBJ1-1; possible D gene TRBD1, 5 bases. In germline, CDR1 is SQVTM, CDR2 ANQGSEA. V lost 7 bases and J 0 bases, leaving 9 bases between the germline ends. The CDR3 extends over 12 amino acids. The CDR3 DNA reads TGCAGCGGGGGACTGGTGAACACTGAAGCTTTCTTT. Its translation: CSGGLVNTEAFF.